The 8 T cell receptor beta chains below come from one sample, sequenced in a study of shared clonotypes between healthy human individuals. Sequencing was performed with immunoSEQ multiplex PCR; in TCRdb, only in-frame clones are kept and a portion is missing. The data show 400,000 to 500,000 clones, 65% to 80% seen once. What was sequenced was PBMCs. Every receptor here comes from a woman in her thirties or forties in good health. Some clones in this sample may be carry-over from other donors' samples.

The chain employs TRBV12-5 and TRBJ2-2; 9 bases fit TRBD2. There are 15 residues in the CDR3. Germline trimming cut 4 bases from V and 7 bases from J; bases unmatched to any gene: 7. The germline gives CDR1 LGHNT, CDR2 FRNRAP. CDR3 sequence reads: CASGYSGSDIGELFF. For the CDR3, the DNA is TGTGCTAGTGGTTATAGCGGGAGTGATATCGGGGAGCTGTTTTTT.

This clone was found a few times. The V and J genes are TRBV9 and TRBJ2-7, with TRBD1 matching over 7 bases. Germline V gene sequence: CDR1 SGDLS, CDR2 YYNGEE. V was clipped by 0 bases and J by 3 bases; unmatched bases: 3. The CDR3 contains 14 residues. CDR3 protein: CASSVGDRVYEQYF. CDR3 in DNA: TGTGCCAGCAGCGTAGGTGACAGGGTCTACGAGCAGTACTTC.

This chain connects TRBV15 to TRBJ2-7; no clear D gene. From germline, CDR1 is LNHNV and CDR2 YYDKDF (reference sequence). This CDR3 spans 15 amino acids. V was clipped by 5 bases and J by 4 bases, with 18 bases between them. In DNA form, the CDR3 reads TGTGCCACCAGCGATCGTACAGTCTCGGTATACGAGCAGTACTTC. Amino acids: CATSDRTVSVYEQYF.

This rearrangement joins TRBV28 to TRBJ2-6; 7 bases fit TRBD1. V gave up 9 bases and J gave up 0 bases; unmatched junction bases: 11. The CDR3 runs to 17 residues. Germline CDR1 reads MDHEN; CDR2 reads SYDVKM. CDR3 amino acids: CASSGQASPSGANVLTF. For the CDR3, the DNA is TGTGCCAGTTCCGGACAGGCCTCACCCTCTGGGGCCAACGTCCTGACTTTC.

The chain recombines TRBV6-1 with TRBJ2-7; 7 nucleotides match TRBD2. The CDR3 runs to 15 residues. Germline V lookup: CDR1 MNHNS, CDR2 SASEGT. V was pared by 1 base and J by 3 bases, with 6 bases of the junction left unmatched. CDR3 sequence reads: CASSEGGGDLYEQYF. CDR3 nucleotide sequence: TGTGCCAGCAGTGAAGGGGGAGGGGACCTCTACGAGCAGTACTTC.

This clone was recorded only once. The CDR3 is CASSPRLGTNEKLFF. The CDR3, as DNA: TGTGCCAGCAGTCCAAGACTCGGAACTAATGAAAAACTGTTTTTT. V is TRBV27 and J is TRBJ1-4; D not certain. This CDR3 has 15 residues. Trimming removed 5 bases from V and 1 base from J, with 11 bases in between. CDR1 is MNHEY and CDR2 is SMNVEV in the germline V gene (reference sequence).

Details on this clone: Other nucleotide sequences in the sample specify the same CDR3. DNA of the CDR3: TGTGCCAGCAGCGTAGGGGTAGTGAACACTGAAGCTTTCTTT. It is translated as CASSVGVVNTEAFF. The genes are TRBV9 and TRBJ1-1; D is unclear. Trimming pared 0 bases from V and 0 bases from J, leaving 6 bases between. The germline V gene has CDR1 SGDLS and CDR2 YYNGEE. This CDR3 has 14 amino acids.

CDR3 nucleotide sequence: TGTGCCAGCAGCTTATTTTTAGCGGTCGCAGATACGCAGTATTTT. Translated, it gives CASSLFLAVADTQYF. The V and J genes are TRBV13 and TRBJ2-3; maybe TRBD2 (6 bases). The germline V gene has CDR1 PRHDT and CDR2 FYEKMQ (reference sequence). The CDR3 is 15 amino acids. V was cut by 2 bases and J by 4 bases, with 13 bases left in between.